This TCR beta chain appears in the sequencing data of a study of human thymus T cells. Study outcomes and limitations: Thymic repertoires of unrelated individuals were reported in related research to overlap highly. Use of V and J genes seemed skewed within the thymic and blood repertoires.

Resections from corrective heart surgery supplied the thymus tissue. It was healthy Finnish infants having corrective surgery for congenital heart defects who were the donors. The CDR3 extends over 15 amino acids. The germline CDR1 and CDR2 sequences are SGHKS and YYEKEE (reference sequence). V lost 9 bases and J lost 4, with 20 bases in between. Only in-frame clones appear in the TCRdb table, and some are missing; sequencing was by immunoSEQ multiplex PCR. The data show around 120,000 clones, with around 94% seen just once and less than 0.03% held by the top ten. Regarding this clone: Its specificity is unknown.

The gene calls are TRBV5-5 and TRBJ2-1; D possibly matches TRBD1 or TRBD2 (6 bases each). Sequencing was carried out using thymus tissue. The sequence derives from a boy under two years old with a congenital heart defect but otherwise immunologically healthy. CDR3 sequence: CANVPGAKEYNEQFF. The CDR3 coding sequence is TGTGCCAACGTTCCGGGGGCGAAGGAGTACAATGAGCAGTTCTTC.